This T cell receptor beta chain stems from a study of CXCR3-negative and CXCR3-positive naive CD8 T cells. Study conclusions and caveats: The TRB CDR3s that CXCR3-positive naive cells carried were more hydrophobic than those of CXCR3-negative naive cells.

With UMI labels, 5' RACE was used to prepare the TRB cDNA libraries. With the 5' RACE reads reprocessed, TCRdb shows one record per CDR3 protein and no DNA. The listing records 100,000 or so distinct CDR3 sequences. CDR1 and CDR2 (germline): SGHVS, FNYEAQ. CDR3 length equals 18 residues. About this clonotype: What it recognizes is unknown.

The specimen sequenced was naive CXCR3+ CD8+ T cells from blood. Subset noted: CD45RO-CCR7+CD27+CD95- naive CD8+ T cells expressing CXCR3 (TNR3+). The V call is TRBV7-6, the J call TRBJ2-1; the TRBD1 assignment by TCRdb is unverifiable without DNA. The origin of this receptor is a human donor in good health. Some clones in this sample may be carry-over from other donors' samples. CDR3 protein: CASSGPLKQDRSYNEQFF.